This T cell receptor (beta chain) is from a study of T cell changes during pregnancy in multiple sclerosis. With 5 bases clipped from V and 8 bases from J, the junction kept 11 bases outside the gene matches. The CDR3 spans 15 residues. In germline, CDR1 is MNHEY, CDR2 SVGAGI. This clone showed up just once. The table came from immunoSEQ multiplex PCR; TCRdb's copy has only in-frame clones and leaves some out. The sample lists approximately 36,000 clones; 93% were seen once. The chain carries TRBV6-5 and TRBJ1-4; 7 bases map to TRBD1. The receptor was isolated from a female donor with multiple sclerosis, enrolled in a pregnancy study. Sequenced here: CD4+ T cells from peripheral blood mononuclear cells, sampled in the first trimester of pregnancy. Written as DNA, the CDR3 is TGTGCCAGCAGTCGGCGTGACAGGGCGAGAGAAAAACTGTTTTTT. Translation gives CASSRRDRAREKLFF.